This TCR beta chain originates from a study of identifying expanded T cells in peripheral blood. Collection occurred without any documented infections or immune events in donors. Repertoires were generated with immunoSEQ multiplex PCR, while TCRdb's copy carries only in-frame clones and drops some. The table lists 100,000 to 150,000 clones, roughly 90% of them singletons. Study-wide findings and caveats: Over about two and four weeks, about 15 and 19 clones changed, versus approximately 1.2 between replicates. Across healthy donors, higher total template counts meant significantly greater roughly 2-week count variance.

As to this clone: The antigen is undetermined.

In germline, CDR1 is SEHNR, CDR2 FQNEAQ (reference sequence). Trimming took 8 bases from V and 6 from J, leaving 19 bases between them. This CDR3 has 14 residues. The receptor comes from a person between 18 and 69 years old in good health. The chain uses TRBV7-9 and TRBJ1-2; the D gene is possibly TRBD1 (5 bases). The sample consisted of blood. In nucleotides, the CDR3 is TGTGCCAGCTATCTCGACCGGGGACCTCATGGCTACACCTTC. It yields the protein CASYLDRGPHGYTF.